This T cell receptor beta chain derives from a study of response to subunit inactivated influenza vaccine. The study's findings and limits: Researchers suggested that each seasonal influenza vaccination recruits few new T cells.

The sample holds a few counts of this clonotype. No antigen is known for it. CDR3 length: 15 residues. Trimming shortened V by 3 bases and J by 5 bases, and 16 bases separated the two germline ends. TCRdb reprocessed the RT-PCR reads via MiXCR and lists one record per CDR3 protein. The repertoire holds 530,000 or so distinct CDR3 sequences, with roughly 23% as singletons. This TCR came from a man aged 50 to 59 who received an inactivated influenza vaccine. Sequencing used CD4+ T cells sorted from PBMCs, obtained more than 4 days after vaccination. The chain is built from TRBV12-3 or TRBV12-4 and TRBJ2-5, with D possibly being TRBD1 (6 bases). The CDR3 DNA reads TGTGCCAGCAGTTTCCAGGGGCAGGGGTTGGAGACCCAGTACTTC. It yields the protein CASSFQGQGLETQYF.